The source of this T cell receptor beta chain is a study of blood T cell repertoires in COVID-19 (TCRdb year 2020). In terms of the full investigation: Samples from collaborators originated in the United States, Italy and Spain and spanned both the acute and convalescent phases of COVID-19. Where HLA class I and class II types were available, the types were taken from metadata supplied by the sample provider, not from assay-based typing. Subjects who had been exposed to COVID-19, were actively infected with it, or had recovered from it provided the deeply sampled blood TCRbeta repertoires that made up the dataset. A freely available public database, intended as a resource for researchers studying the immune response to SARS-CoV-2, is where the repertoires were released. The material from the prospective study consisted of cDNA or gDNA derived from T cells, B-cell-depleted T cells, or PBMCs. Sample metadata almost always included a de-identified subject ID, COVID-19 status, age in years and sex. The samples were drawn from the first 160 participants of the ongoing ImmuneRACE study and from some 1,300 subjects provided by 6 global collaborators. Overall study results and their limits: The amount of clinical and demographic metadata varied by source and participant and was provided uncurated.

A note on this clone: There is no known antigen for this receptor. The input lacks base qualities; no much larger clone sits a single base away.

The collaborating institutions used their own protocols to collect whole blood in K2EDTA tubes. For TCRbeta analysis, collaborators shipped samples as frozen whole blood, isolated PBMCs, or DNA extracted from either of those sample types. The germline V gene provides CDR1 SGHTA and CDR2 FQGTGA. The CDR3 goes from the cysteine to the phenylalanine over 15 residues. Only CDR3 DNA remains: 45 bases, in frame from the first base. V sheds 5 bases and J sheds 6 bases, leaving 17 bases between their ends. The immunoSEQ Assay, a bias-controlled multiplex PCR, was used to amplify TCRbeta CDR3 regions from genomic DNA. The authors processed their data as follows. The number of nucleated cells in each sample was estimated by amplification of reference gene primers within the assay. To quantify the absolute abundance of each unique TCRbeta CDR3 rearrangement, sequence reads were collapsed and filtered. For each sample, productive Simpson clonality was calculated by taking the square root of Simpson's diversity index across productive rearrangements. TCRdb provides this immuneACCESS table in a form limited to in-frame rearrangements. Some clones are lacking; in checked studies, under half of them reflect an unresolved V gene, and why the rest are absent is not known. The V and J calls and the clone size are those of that table, but D and trimming were determined from the DNA. The sample data list about 24,000 clones, and about 90% of these were observed just once. 25% to 35% of the sample comes from the top ten.

The rearranged chain carries TRBV7-3 and TRBJ2-1; the D gene remains uncertain. Material: peripheral blood. The sequence derives from an older man with active COVID-19. The nucleotide sequence reads as follows: TGTGCCAGCAGCCGCGGTCCCTTGGCCTTCAATGAGCAGTTCTTC. Translated, this is CASSRGPLAFNEQFF. The full variable domain, with segments outside the CDR3 supplied by the reference TRBV7-3 and TRBJ2-1 proteins, appears as GAGVSQTPSNKVTEKGKYVELRCDPISGHTALYWYRQSLGQGPEFLIYFQGTGAADDSGLPNDRFFAVRPEGSVSTLKIQRTERGDSAVYLCASSRGPLAFNEQFFGPGTRLTVL.